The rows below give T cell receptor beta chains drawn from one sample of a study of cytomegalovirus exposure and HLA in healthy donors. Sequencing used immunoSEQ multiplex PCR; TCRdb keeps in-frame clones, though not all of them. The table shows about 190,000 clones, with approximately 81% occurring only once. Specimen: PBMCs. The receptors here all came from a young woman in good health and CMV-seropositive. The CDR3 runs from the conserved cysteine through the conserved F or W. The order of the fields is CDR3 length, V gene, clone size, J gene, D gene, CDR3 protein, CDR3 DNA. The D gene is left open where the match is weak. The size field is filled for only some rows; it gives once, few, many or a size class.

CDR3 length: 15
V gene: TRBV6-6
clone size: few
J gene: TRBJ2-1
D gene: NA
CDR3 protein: CASSYSPSSYNEQFF
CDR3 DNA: TGTGCCAGCAGTTACTCCCCTAGCTCCTACAATGAGCAGTTCTTC

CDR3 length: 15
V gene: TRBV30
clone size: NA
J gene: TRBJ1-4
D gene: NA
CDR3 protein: CAWSVHRATNEKLFF
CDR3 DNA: TGTGCCTGGAGTGTTCACAGGGCAACTAATGAAAAACTGTTTTTT

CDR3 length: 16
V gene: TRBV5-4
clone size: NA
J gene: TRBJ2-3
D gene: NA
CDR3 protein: CASSSLRDTNEDTQYF
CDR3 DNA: TGTGCCAGCAGTTCCCTGAGGGACACCAATGAAGATACGCAGTATTTT

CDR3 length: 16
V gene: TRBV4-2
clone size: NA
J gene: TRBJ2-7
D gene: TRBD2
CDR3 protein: CASSQDPAGGHGEQYF
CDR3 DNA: TGTGCCAGCAGCCAAGACCCAGCGGGGGGGCACGGGGAGCAGTACTTC

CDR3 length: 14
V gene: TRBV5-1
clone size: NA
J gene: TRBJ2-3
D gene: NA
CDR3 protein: CASSPGGVGDTQYF
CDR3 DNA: TGCGCCAGCAGCCCCGGCGGGGTGGGAGATACGCAGTATTTT

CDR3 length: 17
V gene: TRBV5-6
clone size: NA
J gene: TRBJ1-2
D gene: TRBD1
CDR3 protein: CASSLLSTGGMIYGYTF
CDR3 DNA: TGTGCCAGCAGCTTGTTATCAACAGGGGGCATGATCTATGGCTACACCTTC

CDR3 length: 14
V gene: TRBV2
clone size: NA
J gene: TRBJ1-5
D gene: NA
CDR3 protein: CASSPQVSLEPQHF
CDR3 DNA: TGTGCCAGCAGTCCACAGGTGTCCCTAGAGCCCCAGCATTTT

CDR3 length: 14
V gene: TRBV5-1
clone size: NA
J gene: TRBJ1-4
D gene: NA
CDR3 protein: CASSPSSTNEKLFF
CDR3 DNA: TGCGCCAGCAGCCCTTCCTCAACTAATGAAAAACTGTTTTTT

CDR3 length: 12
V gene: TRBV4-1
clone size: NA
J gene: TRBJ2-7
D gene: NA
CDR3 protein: CASSQGPWEQYF
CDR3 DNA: TGCGCCAGCAGCCAAGGGCCCTGGGAGCAGTACTTC

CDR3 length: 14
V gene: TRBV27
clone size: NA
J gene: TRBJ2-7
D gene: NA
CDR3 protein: CASSYSGHNYEQYF
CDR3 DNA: TGTGCCAGCAGTTACAGCGGGCATAACTACGAGCAGTACTTC

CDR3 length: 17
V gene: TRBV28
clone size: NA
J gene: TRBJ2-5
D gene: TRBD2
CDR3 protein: CASSSPRAPRGEETQYF
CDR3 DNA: TGTGCCAGCAGTTCCCCCCGAGCCCCCCGGGGGGAAGAGACCCAGTACTTC

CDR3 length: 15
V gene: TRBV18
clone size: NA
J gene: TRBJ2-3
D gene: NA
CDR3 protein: CASSPFGVATDTQYF
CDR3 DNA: TGTGCCAGCTCACCTTTCGGGGTCGCCACAGATACGCAGTATTTT

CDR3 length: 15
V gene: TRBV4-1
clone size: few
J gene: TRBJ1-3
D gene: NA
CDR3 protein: CASSQGQGDRNTIYF
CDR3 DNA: TGCGCCAGCAGCCAAGGGCAGGGTGATCGAAACACCATATATTTT

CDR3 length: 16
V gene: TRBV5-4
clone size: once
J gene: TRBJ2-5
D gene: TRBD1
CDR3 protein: CASSPGGQGRKETQYF
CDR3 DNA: TGTGCCAGCAGCCCTGGAGGACAGGGAAGAAAAGAGACCCAGTACTTC

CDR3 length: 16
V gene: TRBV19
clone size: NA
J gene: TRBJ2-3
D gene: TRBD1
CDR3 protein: CASSQLVQGISDTQYF
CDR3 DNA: TGTGCCAGTAGTCAGTTGGTACAGGGGATTAGTGATACGCAGTATTTT

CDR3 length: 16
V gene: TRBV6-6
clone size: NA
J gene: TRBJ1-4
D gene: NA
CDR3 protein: CASSPRPDIANEKLFF
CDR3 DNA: TGTGCCAGCAGTCCACGGCCCGACATAGCTAATGAAAAACTGTTTTTT

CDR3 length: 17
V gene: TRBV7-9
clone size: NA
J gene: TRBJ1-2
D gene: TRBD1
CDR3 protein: CASSKTATDRRYYGYTF
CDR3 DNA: TGTGCCAGCAGCAAAACCGCCACGGACAGGAGATACTATGGCTACACCTTC

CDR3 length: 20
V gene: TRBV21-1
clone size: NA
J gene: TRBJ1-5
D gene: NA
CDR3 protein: CASSNKWYPDSIGSNQPQHF
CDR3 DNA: TGTGCCAGCAGCAATAAATGGTACCCGGACAGTATCGGCAGCAATCAGCCCCAGCATTTT

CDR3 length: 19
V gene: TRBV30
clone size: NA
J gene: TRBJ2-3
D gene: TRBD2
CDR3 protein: CAWSSPTSGGLFWGDTQYF
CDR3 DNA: TGTGCCTGGAGTTCGCCAACTAGCGGGGGGCTCTTTTGGGGGGATACGCAGTATTTT

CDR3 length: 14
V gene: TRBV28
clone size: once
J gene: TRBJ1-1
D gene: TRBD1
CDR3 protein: CASRTGGTNTEAFF
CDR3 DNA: TGTGCCAGTCGGACAGGGGGCACGAACACTGAAGCTTTCTTT

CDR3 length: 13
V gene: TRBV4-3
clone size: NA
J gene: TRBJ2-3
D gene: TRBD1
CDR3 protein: CASSQTGVDTQYF
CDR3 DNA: TGCGCCAGCAGCCAAACAGGGGTAGATACGCAGTATTTT

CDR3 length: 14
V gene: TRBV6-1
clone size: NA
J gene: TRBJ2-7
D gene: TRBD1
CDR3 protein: CASSGTGAHYEQYF
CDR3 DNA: TGTGCCAGCAGTGGGACAGGGGCCCACTACGAGCAGTACTTC

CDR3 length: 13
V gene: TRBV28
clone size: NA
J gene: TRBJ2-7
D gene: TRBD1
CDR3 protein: CASSFDRAIEQYF
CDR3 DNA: TGTGCCAGCAGCTTCGACAGGGCGATCGAGCAGTACTTC

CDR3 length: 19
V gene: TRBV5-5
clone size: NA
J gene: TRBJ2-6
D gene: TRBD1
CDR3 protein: CASSLRGTGSPPGANVLTF
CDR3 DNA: TGTGCCAGCAGCTTGCGTGGGACAGGGTCACCCCCTGGGGCCAACGTCCTGACTTTC

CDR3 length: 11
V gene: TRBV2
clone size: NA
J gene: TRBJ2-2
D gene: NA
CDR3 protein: CASFITGELFF
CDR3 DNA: TGTGCCAGCTTTATCACCGGGGAGCTGTTTTTT

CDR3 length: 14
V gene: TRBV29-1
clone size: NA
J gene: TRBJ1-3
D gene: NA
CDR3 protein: CSVDGAGQGNTIYF
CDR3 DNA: TGCAGCGTTGACGGCGCAGGGCAAGGAAACACCATATATTTT

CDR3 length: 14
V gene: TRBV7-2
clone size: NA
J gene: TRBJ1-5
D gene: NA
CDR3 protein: CASSFDRPNQPQHF
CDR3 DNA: TGTGCCAGCAGCTTTGACAGGCCGAATCAGCCCCAGCATTTT

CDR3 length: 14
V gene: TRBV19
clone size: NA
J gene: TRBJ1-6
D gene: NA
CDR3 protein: CASGLETYNSPLHF
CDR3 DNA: TGTGCCAGTGGTCTTGAGACCTATAATTCACCCCTCCACTTT

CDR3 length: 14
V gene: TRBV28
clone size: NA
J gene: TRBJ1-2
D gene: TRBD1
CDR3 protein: CASSPPRDRGSYTF
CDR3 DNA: TGTGCCAGCAGTCCCCCCCGGGACAGGGGAAGCTACACCTTC

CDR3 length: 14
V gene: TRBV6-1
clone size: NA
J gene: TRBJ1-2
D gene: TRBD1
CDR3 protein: CASSGTGTIYGYTF
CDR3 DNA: TGTGCCAGCAGTGGGACAGGGACTATCTATGGCTACACCTTC

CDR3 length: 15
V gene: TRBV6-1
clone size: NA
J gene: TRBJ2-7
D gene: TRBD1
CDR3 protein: CASSEALNRGYEQYF
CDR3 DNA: TGTGCCAGCAGTGAAGCGCTCAACAGGGGGTACGAGCAGTACTTC

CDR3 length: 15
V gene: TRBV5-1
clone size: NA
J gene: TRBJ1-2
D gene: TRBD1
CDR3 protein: CASSSTGGAYYGYTF
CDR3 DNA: TGCGCCAGCAGCTCCACAGGGGGCGCGTACTATGGCTACACCTTC

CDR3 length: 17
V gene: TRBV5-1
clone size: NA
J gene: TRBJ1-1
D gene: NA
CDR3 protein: CASSLAQVRGGNTEAFF
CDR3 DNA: TGCGCCAGCAGCTTGGCGCAGGTGCGCGGAGGTAACACTGAAGCTTTCTTT

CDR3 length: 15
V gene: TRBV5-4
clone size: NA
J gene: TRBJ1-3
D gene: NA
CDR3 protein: CASSPDFYSGNTIYF
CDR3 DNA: TGTGCCAGCAGCCCGGACTTTTACTCTGGAAACACCATATATTTT

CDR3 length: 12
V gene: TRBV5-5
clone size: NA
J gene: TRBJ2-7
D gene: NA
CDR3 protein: CASSLPAYEQYF
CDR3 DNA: TGTGCCAGCAGCTTGCCGGCCTACGAGCAGTACTTC

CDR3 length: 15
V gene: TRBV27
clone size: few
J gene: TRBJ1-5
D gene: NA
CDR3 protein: CASSYSTGSNQPQHF
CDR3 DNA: TGTGCCAGCAGTTACTCGACAGGTAGCAATCAGCCCCAGCATTTT

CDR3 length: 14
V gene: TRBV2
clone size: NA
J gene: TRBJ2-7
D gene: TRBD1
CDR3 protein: CASRKDRGLHEQYF
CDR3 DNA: TGTGCCAGCAGGAAGGACAGGGGACTCCACGAGCAGTACTTC

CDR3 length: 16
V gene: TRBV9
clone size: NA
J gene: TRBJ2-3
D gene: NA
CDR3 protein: CASSVGQGDGADTQYF
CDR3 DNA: TGTGCCAGCAGCGTAGGCCAAGGTGACGGAGCAGATACGCAGTATTTT

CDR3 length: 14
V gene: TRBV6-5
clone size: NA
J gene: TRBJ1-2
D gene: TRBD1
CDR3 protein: CASSEDRGVYGYTF
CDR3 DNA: TGTGCCAGCAGTGAGGACAGGGGTGTATATGGCTACACCTTC

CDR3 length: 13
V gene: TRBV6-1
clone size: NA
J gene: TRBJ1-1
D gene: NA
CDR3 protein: CASSERTATEAFF
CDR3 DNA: TGTGCCAGCAGTGAAAGGACAGCCACTGAAGCTTTCTTT

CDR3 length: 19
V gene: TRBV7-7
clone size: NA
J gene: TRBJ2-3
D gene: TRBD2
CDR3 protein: CASSVQGGPGLKGSDTQYF
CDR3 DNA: TGTGCTAGCAGCGTACAAGGAGGCCCGGGACTAAAGGGATCAGATACGCAGTATTTT

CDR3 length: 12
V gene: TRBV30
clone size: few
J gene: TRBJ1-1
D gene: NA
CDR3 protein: CARGEGRTEAFF
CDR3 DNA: TGTGCCCGCGGAGAGGGCCGGACTGAAGCTTTCTTT

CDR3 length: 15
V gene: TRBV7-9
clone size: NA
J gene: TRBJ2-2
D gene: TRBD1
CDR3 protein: CASSTDREDTGELFF
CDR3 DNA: TGTGCCAGCAGCACGGACAGGGAGGACACCGGGGAGCTGTTTTTT

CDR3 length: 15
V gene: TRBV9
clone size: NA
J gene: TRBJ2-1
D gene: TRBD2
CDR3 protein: CASSVEAGARNEQFF
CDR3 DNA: TGTGCCAGCAGCGTAGAAGCGGGGGCGCGAAATGAGCAGTTCTTC

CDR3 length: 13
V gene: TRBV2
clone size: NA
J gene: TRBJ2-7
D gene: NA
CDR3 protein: CASSDDSSYEQYF
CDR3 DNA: TGTGCCAGCAGTGATGACAGCTCCTACGAGCAGTACTTC

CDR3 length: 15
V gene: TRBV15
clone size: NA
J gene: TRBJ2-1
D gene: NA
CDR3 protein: CATSSTSDSYNEQFF
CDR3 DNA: TGTGCCACCAGCAGCACCAGCGACTCCTACAATGAGCAGTTCTTC

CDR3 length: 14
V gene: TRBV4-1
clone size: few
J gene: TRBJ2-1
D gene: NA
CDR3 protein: CASSQSHAPGEQFF
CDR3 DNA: TGCGCCAGCAGCCAATCCCACGCCCCGGGGGAGCAGTTCTTC

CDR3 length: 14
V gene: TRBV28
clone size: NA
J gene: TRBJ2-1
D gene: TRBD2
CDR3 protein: CASSFAGGRAEQFF
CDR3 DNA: TGTGCCAGCAGTTTTGCGGGGGGGCGGGCTGAGCAGTTCTTC

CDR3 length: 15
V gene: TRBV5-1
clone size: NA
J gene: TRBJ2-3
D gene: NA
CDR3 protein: CASSLTDSVPDTQYF
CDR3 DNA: TGCGCCAGCAGCTTGACAGATTCAGTCCCAGATACGCAGTATTTT

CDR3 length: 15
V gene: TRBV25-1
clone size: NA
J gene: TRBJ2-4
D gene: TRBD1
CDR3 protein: CASSDRVGAKNIQYF
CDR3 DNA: TGTGCCAGCAGCGACAGGGTTGGGGCCAAAAACATTCAGTACTTC

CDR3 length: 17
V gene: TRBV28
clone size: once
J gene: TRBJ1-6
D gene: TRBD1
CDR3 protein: CASRQTGGRPYNSPLHF
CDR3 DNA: TGTGCCAGCAGGCAGACAGGGGGCAGGCCCTATAATTCACCCCTCCACTTT

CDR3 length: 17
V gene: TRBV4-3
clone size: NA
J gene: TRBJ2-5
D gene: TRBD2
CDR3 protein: CASSPAGPASGAETQYF
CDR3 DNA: TGCGCCAGCAGCCCAGCGGGTCCTGCTAGCGGGGCAGAGACCCAGTACTTC

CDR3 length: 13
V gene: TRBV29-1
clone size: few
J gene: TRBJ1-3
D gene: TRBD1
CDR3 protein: CSVGTGEGNTIYF
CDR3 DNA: TGCAGCGTCGGTACAGGGGAAGGAAACACCATATATTTT

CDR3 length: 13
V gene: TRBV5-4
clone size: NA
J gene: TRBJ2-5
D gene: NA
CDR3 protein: CASRKEVEETQYF
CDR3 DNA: TGTGCCAGCAGGAAGGAGGTAGAGGAGACCCAGTACTTC

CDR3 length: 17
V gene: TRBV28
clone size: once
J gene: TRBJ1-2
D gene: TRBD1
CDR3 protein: CASSFQTGGSTNYGYTF
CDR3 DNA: TGTGCCAGCAGTTTTCAGACAGGGGGTTCCACTAACTATGGCTACACCTTC

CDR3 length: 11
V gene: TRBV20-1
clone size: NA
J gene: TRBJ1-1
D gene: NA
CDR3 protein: CSANQGIEAFF
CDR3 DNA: TGCAGTGCTAATCAGGGGATTGAAGCTTTCTTT

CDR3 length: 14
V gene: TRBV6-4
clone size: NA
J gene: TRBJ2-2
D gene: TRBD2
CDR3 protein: CASSTSEDTGELFF
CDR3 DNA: TGTGCCAGCAGTACTAGCGAGGACACCGGGGAGCTGTTTTTT

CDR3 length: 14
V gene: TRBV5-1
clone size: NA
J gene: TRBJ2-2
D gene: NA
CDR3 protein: CASSTQETSGELFF
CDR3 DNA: TGCGCCAGCAGCACCCAGGAAACCTCCGGGGAGCTGTTTTTT

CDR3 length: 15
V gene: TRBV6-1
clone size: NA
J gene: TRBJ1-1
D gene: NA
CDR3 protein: CASSEATAMNTEAFF
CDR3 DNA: TGTGCCAGCAGTGAAGCGACAGCCATGAACACTGAAGCTTTCTTT

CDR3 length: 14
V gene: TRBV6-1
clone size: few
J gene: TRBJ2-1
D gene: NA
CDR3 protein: CASSEITGYNEQFF
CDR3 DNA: TGTGCCAGCAGTGAAATCACGGGTTACAATGAGCAGTTCTTC